This passage covers 5 T cell receptor beta chains from one sample sequenced in a study of blood T cell repertoires in COVID-19. Only in-frame clones appear in the TCRdb table, and some are missing; sequencing was by immunoSEQ multiplex PCR. The sample includes about 200,000 clones, about nine tenths of them seen just once. Source material: PBMCs or T cells enriched from blood (not recorded which). The receptors stem from a woman between 25 and 40 years old who had recovered from COVID-19.

This sequence joins TRBV18 and TRBJ2-7; maybe TRBD1 (6 bases). Trimming removed 3 bases at V and 3 bases at J, with 12 bases between. Germline V gene data show CDR1 as KGHSH and CDR2 as LQKENI. The CDR3 is 14 amino acids. The CDR3 region is CASSPRRGFYEQYF. Here the CDR3 DNA reads TGTGCCAGCTCACCGCGCAGGGGATTCTACGAGCAGTACTTC.

V gene TRBV5-6 combines with J gene TRBJ1-1; 10 bases map to TRBD1. CDR3 length: 14 residues. Germline V gives CDR1 SGHDT, CDR2 YYEEEE. Unmatched junction bases numbered 3, after V lost 3 bases and J lost 4 bases. CDR3 amino acids: CASSWRDRGTEAFF. For the CDR3, the DNA is TGTGCCAGCAGCTGGCGGGACAGGGGCACTGAAGCTTTCTTT.

This clone appeared once. The CDR3, as DNA: TGCGCCAGCAGCAACAGGGCTAGCTCCTATAATTCACCCCTCCACTTT. It translates to CASSNRASSYNSPLHF. The chain carries TRBV5-1 and TRBJ1-6, with D tentatively TRBD1 (6 bases). The length of the CDR3 is 16 residues. V was trimmed by 4 bases and J by 0 bases, leaving 11 bases between them. Per germline, CDR1 SGHRS and CDR2 YFSETQ.

V is TRBV6-5 and J is TRBJ2-3; 12 bases are a match to TRBD2. V shed 6 bases and J 1 base; nucleotides not matched to a gene: 2. Germline V gene data show CDR1 as MNHEY and CDR2 as SVGAGI. The CDR3 has 15 residues. CDR3 nucleotides: TGTGCCAGCAGCCGACTAGCGGGAGGCACAGATACGCAGTATTTT. It translates to CASSRLAGGTDTQYF.

CDR3 sequence (DNA): TGTGCCAGCAGCTTAGACAGGGGGCGGGGTAATGAAAAACTGTTTTTT. This encodes CASSLDRGRGNEKLFF. V and J are TRBV7-2 and TRBJ1-4, with TRBD1 matching over 9 bases. Trimming took 1 base from V and 4 from J; bases not matched to a gene: 4. CDR3 length equals 16 residues. Per germline, CDR1 SGHTA and CDR2 FQGNSA.